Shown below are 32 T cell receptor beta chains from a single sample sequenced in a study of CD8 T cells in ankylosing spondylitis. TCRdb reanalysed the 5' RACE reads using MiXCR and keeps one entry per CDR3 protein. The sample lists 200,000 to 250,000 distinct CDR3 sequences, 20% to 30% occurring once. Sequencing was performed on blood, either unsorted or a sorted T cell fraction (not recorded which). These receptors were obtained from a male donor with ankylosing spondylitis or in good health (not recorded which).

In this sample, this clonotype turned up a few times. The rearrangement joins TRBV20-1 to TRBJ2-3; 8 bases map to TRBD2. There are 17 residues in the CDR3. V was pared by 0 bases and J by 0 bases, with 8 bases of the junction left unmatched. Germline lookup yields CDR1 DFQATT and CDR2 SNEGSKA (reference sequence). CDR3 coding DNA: TGCAGTGCTAGAGATGGCAGGACTAGCAGGAGCACAGATACGCAGTATTTT. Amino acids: CSARDGRTSRSTDTQYF.

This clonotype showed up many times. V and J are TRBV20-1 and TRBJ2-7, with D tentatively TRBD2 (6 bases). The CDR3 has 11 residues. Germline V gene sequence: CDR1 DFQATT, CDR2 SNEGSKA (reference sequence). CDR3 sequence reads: CSAGFPDEQYF. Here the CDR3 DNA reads TGCAGCGCGGGGTTTCCGGACGAGCAGTACTTC.

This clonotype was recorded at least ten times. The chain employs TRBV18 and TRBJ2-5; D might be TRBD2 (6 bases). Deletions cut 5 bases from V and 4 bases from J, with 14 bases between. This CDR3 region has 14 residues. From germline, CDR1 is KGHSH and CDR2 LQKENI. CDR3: CASSGTGVSETQYF. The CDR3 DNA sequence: TGTGCCAGCTCAGGCACGGGAGTATCAGAGACCCAGTACTTC.

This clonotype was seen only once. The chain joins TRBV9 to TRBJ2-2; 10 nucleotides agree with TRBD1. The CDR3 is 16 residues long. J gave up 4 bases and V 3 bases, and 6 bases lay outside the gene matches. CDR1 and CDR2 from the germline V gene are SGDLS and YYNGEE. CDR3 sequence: CASSGGTGEGTGELFF. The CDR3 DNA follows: TGTGCCAGCAGCGGAGGGACAGGGGAGGGCACCGGGGAGCTGTTTTTT. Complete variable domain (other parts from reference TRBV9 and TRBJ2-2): DSGVTQTPKHLITATGQRVTLRCSPRSGDLSVYWYQQSLDQGLQFLIQYYNGEERAKGNILERFSAQQFPDLHSELNLSSLELGDSALYFCASSGGTGEGTGELFFGEGSRLTVL.

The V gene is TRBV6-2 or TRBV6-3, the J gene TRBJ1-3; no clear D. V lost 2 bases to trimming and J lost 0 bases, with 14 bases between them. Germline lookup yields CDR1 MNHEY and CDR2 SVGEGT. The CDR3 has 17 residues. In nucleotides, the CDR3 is TGTGCCAGCAGTTACGCATACGGGAGAACCTCTGGAAACACCATATATTTT. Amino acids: CASSYAYGRTSGNTIYF.

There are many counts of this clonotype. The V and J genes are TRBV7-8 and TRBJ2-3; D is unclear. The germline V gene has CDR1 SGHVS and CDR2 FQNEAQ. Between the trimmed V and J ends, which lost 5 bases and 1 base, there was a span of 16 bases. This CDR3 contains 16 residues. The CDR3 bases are TGTGCCAGCAGCCTCCGGTGGGTTTCTGGCACAGATACGCAGTATTTT. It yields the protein CASSLRWVSGTDTQYF.

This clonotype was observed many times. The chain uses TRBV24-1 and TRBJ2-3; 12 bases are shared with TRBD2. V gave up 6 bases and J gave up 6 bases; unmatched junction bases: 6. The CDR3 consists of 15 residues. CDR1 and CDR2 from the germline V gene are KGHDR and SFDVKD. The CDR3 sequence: CATSPSGRGTDTQYF. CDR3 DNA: TGTGCCACCAGTCCTAGCGGGAGGGGTACCGATACGCAGTATTTT.

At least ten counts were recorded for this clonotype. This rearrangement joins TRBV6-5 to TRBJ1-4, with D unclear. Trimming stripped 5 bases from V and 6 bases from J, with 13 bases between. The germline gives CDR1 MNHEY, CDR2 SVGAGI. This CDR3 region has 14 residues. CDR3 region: CASSTSEEYEKLFF. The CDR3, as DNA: TGTGCCAGCAGTACCTCGGAAGAGTATGAAAAACTGTTTTTT.

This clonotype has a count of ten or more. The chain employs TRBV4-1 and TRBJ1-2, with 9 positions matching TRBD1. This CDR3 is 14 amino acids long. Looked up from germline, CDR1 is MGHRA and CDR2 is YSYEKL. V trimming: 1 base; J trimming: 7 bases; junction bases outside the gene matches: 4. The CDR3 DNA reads TGCGCCAGCAGCCAAGCACAGGGGGCGGTTGGCTACACCTTC. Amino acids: CASSQAQGAVGYTF.

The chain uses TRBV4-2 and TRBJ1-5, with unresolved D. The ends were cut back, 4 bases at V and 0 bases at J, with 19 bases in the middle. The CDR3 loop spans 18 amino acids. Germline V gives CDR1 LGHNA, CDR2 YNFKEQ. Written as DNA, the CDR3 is TGTGCCAGCAGCCCAGCAGGTGTTAGGTGGTATAGCAATCAGCCCCAGCATTTT. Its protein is CASSPAGVRWYSNQPQHF.

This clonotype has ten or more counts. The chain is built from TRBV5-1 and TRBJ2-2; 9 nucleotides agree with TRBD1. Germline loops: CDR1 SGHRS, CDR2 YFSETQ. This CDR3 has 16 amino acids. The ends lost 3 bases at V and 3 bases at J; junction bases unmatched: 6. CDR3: CASSWRTGADTGELFF. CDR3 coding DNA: TGCGCCAGCAGCTGGAGGACAGGGGCCGACACCGGGGAGCTGTTTTTT.

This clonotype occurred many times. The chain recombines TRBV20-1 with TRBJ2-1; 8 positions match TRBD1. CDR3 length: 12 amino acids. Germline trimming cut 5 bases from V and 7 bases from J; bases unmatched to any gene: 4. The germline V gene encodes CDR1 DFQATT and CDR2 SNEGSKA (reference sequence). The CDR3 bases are TGCAGTGCTCACAGGGGGTGGAATGAGCAGTTCTTC. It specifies CSAHRGWNEQFF.

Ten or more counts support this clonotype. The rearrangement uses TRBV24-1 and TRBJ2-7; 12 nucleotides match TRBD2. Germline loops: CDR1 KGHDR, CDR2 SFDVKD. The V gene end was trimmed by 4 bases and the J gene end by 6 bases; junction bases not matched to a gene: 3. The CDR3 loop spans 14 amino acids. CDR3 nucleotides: TGTGCCACCAGTGACCGGGGACTAGCGGGCGAGCAGTACTTC. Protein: CATSDRGLAGEQYF.

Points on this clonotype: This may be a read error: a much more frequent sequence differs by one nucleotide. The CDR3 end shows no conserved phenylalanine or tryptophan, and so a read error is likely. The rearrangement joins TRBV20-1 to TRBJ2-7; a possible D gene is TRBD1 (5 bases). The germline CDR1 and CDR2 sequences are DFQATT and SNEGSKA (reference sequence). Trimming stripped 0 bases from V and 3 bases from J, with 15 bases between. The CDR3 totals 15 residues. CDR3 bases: TGCAGTGCTAGAGATCAGGCGCAGGGCGGCTACGAGCAGTACTAC. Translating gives CSARDQAQGGYEQYY.

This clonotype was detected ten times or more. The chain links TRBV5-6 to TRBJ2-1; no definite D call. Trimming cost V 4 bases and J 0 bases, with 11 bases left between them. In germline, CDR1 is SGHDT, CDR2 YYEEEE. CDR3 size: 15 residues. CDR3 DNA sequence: TGTGCCAGCAGCACCCCCATGAGCTCCTACAATGAGCAGTTCTTC. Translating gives CASSTPMSSYNEQFF. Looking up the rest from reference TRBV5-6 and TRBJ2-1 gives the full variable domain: DAGVTQSPTHLIKTRGQQVTLRCSPKSGHDTVSWYQQALGQGPQFIFQYYEEEERQRGNFPDRFSGHQFPNYSSELNVNALLLGDSALYLCASSTPMSSYNEQFFGPGTRLTVL.

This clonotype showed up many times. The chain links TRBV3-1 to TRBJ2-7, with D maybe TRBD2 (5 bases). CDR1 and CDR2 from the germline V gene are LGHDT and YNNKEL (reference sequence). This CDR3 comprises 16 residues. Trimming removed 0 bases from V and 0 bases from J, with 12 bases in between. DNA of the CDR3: TGTGCCAGCAGCCAAGAGCGCGGGTTCGGCTCCTACGAGCAGTACTTC. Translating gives CASSQERGFGSYEQYF.

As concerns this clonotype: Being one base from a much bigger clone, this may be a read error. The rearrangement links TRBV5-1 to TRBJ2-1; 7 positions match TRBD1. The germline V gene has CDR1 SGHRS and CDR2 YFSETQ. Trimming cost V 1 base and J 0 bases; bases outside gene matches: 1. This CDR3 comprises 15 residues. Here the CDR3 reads CASSLRDSSYNEQFF. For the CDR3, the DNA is TGCGCCAGCAGCTTGAGGGACAGCTCCTACAATGAGCAGTTCTTC.

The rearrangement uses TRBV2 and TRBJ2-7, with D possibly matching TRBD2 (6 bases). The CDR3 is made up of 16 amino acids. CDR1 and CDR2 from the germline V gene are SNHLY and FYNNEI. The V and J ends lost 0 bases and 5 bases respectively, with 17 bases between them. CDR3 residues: CASSEAGGTLGDEQYF. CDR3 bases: TGTGCCAGCAGTGAAGCGGGCGGGACCCTCGGCGACGAGCAGTACTTC. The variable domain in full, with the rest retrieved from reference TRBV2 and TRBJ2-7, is EPEVTQTPSHQVTQMGQEVILRCVPISNHLYFYWYRQILGQKVEFLVSFYNNEISEKSEIFDDQFSVERPDGSNFTLKIRSTKLEDSAMYFCASSEAGGTLGDEQYFGPGTRLTVT.

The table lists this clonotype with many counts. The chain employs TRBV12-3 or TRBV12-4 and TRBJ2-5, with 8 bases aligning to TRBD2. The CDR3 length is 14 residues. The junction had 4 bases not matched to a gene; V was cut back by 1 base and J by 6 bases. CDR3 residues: CASSLGSGTKTQYF. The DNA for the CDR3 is TGTGCCAGCAGTTTAGGTAGCGGGACCAAGACCCAGTACTTC.

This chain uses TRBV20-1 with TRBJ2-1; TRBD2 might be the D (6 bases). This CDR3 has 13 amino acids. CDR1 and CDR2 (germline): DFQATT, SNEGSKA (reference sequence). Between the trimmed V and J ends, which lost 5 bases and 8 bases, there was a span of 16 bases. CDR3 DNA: TGCAGTGCTGGGAGGACTCTTAGGGATGAGCAGTTCTTC. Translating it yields CSAGRTLRDEQFF.

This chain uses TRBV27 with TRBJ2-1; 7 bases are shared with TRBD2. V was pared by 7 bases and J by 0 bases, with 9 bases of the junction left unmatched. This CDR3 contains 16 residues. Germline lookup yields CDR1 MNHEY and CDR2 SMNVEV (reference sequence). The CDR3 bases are TGTGCCAGCACTCGGGAGGCAGGAAGCTCCTACAATGAGCAGTTCTTC. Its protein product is CASTREAGSSYNEQFF.

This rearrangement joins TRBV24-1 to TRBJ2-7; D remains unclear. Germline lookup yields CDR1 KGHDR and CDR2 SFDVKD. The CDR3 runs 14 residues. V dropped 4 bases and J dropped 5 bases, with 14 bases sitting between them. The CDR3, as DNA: TGTGCCACCAGTGAGAGTGGAACGCACCACGAGCAGTACTTC. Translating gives CATSESGTHHEQYF.

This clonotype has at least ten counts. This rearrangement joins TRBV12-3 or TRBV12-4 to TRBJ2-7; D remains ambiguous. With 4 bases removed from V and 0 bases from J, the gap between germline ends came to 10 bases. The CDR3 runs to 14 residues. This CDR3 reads CASSSPPSSYEQYF. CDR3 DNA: TGTGCCAGCAGTTCCCCCCCCTCCTCCTACGAGCAGTACTTC.

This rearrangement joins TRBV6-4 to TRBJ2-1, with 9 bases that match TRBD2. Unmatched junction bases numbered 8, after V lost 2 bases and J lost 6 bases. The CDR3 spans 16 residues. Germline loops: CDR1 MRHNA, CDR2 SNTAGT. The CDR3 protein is CASSDPSSGKPNEQFF. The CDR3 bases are TGTGCCAGCAGTGACCCATCTAGCGGGAAGCCCAATGAGCAGTTCTTC.

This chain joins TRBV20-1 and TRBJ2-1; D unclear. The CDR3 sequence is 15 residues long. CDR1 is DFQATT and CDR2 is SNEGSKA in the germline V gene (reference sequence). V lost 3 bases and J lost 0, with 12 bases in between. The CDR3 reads CSASLPSRSYNEQFF. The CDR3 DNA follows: TGCAGTGCTAGTCTCCCCTCTCGCTCCTACAATGAGCAGTTCTTC.

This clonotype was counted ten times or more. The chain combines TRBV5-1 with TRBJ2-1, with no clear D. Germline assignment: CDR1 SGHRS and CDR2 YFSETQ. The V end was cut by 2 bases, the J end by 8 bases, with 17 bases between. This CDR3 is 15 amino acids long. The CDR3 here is CASSFSEDGPHEQFF. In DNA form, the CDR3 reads TGCGCCAGCAGCTTTTCAGAGGACGGTCCCCATGAGCAGTTCTTC. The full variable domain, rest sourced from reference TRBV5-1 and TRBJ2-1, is KAGVTQTPRYLIKTRGQQVTLSCSPISGHRSVSWYQQTPGQGLQFLFEYFSETQRNKGNFPGRFSGRQFSNSRSEMNVSTLELGDSALYLCASSFSEDGPHEQFFGPGTRLTVL.

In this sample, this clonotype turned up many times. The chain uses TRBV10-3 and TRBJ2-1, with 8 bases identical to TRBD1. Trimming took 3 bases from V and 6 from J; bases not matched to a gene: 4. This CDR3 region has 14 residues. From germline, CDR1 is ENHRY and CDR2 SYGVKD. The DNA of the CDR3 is TGTGCCATCAGTGACATTGGACAGGGCAATGAGCAGTTCTTC. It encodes CAISDIGQGNEQFF.

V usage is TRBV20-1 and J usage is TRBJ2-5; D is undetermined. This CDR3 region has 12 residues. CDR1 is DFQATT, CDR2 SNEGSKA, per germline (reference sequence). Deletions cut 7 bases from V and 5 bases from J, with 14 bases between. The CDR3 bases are TGCAGTGTAGGTCCTCGGTCGGAGACCCAGTACTTC. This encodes CSVGPRSETQYF.

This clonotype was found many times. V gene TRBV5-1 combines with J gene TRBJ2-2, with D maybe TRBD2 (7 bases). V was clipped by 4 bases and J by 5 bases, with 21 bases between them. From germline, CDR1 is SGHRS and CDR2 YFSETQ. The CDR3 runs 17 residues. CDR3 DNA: TGCGCCAGCAGCCTAAGTCCCGGGGGGCGTGGAACCGGGGAGCTGTTTTTT. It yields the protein CASSLSPGGRGTGELFF.

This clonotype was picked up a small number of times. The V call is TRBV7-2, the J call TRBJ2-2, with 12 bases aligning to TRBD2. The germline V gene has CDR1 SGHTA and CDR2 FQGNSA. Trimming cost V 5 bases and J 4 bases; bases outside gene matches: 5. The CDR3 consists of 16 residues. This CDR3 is CASSPLTSGSTGELFF. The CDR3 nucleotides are TGTGCCAGCAGCCCTCTGACTAGCGGGAGCACCGGGGAGCTGTTTTTT.

The CDR3 nucleotides read TGCAGTGCTAGTAGGGAATACGAGCAGTACTTC. Translation gives CSASREYEQYF. J is TRBJ2-7 and V is TRBV20-1, with D uncertain. The V gene's germline CDR1 is DFQATT and CDR2 SNEGSKA (reference sequence). Trimming took 3 bases from V and 4 from J, leaving 7 bases between them. The CDR3 covers 11 residues.

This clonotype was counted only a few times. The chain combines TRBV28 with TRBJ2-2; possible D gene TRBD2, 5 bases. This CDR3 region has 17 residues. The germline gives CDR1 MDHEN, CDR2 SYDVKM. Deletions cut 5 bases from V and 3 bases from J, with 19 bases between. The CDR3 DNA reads TGTGCCAGCAGTCCTCTTTGGGGAGATAGGTACACCGGGGAGCTGTTTTTT. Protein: CASSPLWGDRYTGELFF.